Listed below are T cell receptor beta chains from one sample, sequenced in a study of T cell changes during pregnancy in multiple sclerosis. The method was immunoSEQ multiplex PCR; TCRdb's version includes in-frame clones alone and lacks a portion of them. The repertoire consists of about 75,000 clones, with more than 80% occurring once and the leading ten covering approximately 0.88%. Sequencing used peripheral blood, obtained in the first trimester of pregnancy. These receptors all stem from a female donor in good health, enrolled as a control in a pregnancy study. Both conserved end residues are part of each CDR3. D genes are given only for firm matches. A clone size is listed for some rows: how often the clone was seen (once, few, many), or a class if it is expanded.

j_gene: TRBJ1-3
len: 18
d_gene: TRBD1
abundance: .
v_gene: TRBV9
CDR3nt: TGTGCCAGCAGCCCCAACCCGAACCGACAGGGGGATAGAAACACCATATATTTT
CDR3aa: CASSPNPNRQGDRNTIYF

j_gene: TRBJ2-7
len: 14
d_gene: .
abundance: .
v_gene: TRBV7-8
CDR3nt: TGTGCCAGCAGCGCAAGAATCGGGTCCTACGAGCAGTACTTC
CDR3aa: CASSARIGSYEQYF

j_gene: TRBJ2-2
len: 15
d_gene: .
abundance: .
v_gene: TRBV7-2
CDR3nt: TGTGCCAGCAGCTTAGACGGAGGTGACACCGGGGAGCTGTTTTTT
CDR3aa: CASSLDGGDTGELFF

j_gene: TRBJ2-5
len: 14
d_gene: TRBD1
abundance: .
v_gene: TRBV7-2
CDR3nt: TGTGCCAGCAGCTCTAGGACAGGGGAAGAGACCCAGTACTTC
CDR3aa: CASSSRTGEETQYF

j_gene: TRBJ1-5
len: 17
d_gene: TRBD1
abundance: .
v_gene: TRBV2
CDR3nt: TGTGCCAGCTGGTCAGGCCCCGACAGGGATAGCAATCAGCCCCAGCATTTT
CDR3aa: CASWSGPDRDSNQPQHF

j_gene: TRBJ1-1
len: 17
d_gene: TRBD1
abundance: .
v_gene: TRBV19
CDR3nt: TGTGCCAGTAGTCCCTGGGACAGGCTCCTGGGGGACACTGAAGCTTTCTTT
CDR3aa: CASSPWDRLLGDTEAFF

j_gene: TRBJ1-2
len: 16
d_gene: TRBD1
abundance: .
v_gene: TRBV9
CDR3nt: TGTGCCAGCAGCGTCGATAACGACAGGGTATCTGACGGCTACACCTTC
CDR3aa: CASSVDNDRVSDGYTF

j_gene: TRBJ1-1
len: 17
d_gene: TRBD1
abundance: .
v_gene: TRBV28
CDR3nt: TGTGCCAGCAGTTTGGGGCAGGGGGCTTTTCTGAACACTGAAGCTTTCTTT
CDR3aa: CASSLGQGAFLNTEAFF

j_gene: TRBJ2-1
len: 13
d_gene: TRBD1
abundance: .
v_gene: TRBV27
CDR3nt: TGTGCCAGCGCCCAGGGGGCCTACAATGAGCAGTTCTTC
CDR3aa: CASAQGAYNEQFF

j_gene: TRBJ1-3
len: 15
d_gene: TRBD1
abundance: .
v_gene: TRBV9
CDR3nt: TGTGCCAGCAGCGTTGGACAGGGGTTGGGAAACACCATATATTTT
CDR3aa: CASSVGQGLGNTIYF

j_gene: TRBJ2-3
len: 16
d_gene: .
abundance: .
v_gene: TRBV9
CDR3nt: TGTGCCAGCAGCGTACGGTTGGCAGGAAGCACAGATACGCAGTATTTT
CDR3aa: CASSVRLAGSTDTQYF

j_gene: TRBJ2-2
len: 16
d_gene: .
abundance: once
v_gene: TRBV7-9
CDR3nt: TGTGCCAGCAGCCCCGGCGGGGGCGCGGACACCGGGGAGCTGTTTTTT
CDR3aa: CASSPGGGADTGELFF

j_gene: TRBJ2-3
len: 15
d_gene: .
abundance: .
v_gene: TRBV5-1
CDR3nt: TGCGCCAGCAGCTTGCCCGAGGGGGTTGTGAATACGCAGTATTTT
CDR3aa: CASSLPEGVVNTQYF

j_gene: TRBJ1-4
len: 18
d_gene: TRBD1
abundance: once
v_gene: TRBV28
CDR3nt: TGTGCCAGCAGTCCTCCGGGACAGGGAATCACTGCTAATGAAAAACTGTTTTTT
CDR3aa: CASSPPGQGITANEKLFF

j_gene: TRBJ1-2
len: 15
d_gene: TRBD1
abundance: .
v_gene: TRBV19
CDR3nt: TGTGCCAGTAGGAACAGGGGCTCGGCTAACTATGGCTACACCTTC
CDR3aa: CASRNRGSANYGYTF

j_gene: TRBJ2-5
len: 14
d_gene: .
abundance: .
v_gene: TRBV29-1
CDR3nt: TGCAGCGTGGAAGTCCCACCTGTTCGGGAGACCCAGTACTTC
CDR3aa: CSVEVPPVRETQYF

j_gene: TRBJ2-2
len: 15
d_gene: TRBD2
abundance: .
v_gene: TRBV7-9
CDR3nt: TGTGCCGGACATAGCGGGAGCGGTTTCACCGGGGAGCTGTTTTTT
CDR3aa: CAGHSGSGFTGELFF

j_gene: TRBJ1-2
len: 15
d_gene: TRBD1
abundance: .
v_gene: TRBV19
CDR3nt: TGTGCCAGTAGTATCACAGGGGTCGAGACGCGAGGCTACACCTTC
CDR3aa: CASSITGVETRGYTF

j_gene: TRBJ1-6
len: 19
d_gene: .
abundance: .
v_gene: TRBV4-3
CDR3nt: TGCGCCAGCAGCCCCTACGGCGGGGGGGAAGCCTCCTATAATTCACCCCTCCACTTT
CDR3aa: CASSPYGGGEASYNSPLHF

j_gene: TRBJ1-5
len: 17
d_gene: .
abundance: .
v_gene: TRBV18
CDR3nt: TGTGCCAGCTCACCACGACAGGTAACGGATAGCAATCAGCCCCAGCATTTT
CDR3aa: CASSPRQVTDSNQPQHF

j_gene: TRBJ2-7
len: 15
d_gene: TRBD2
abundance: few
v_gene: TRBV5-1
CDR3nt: TGCGCCAGCAGCCTGGGGACTAGCGGAGTCTACGAGCAGTACTTC
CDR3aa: CASSLGTSGVYEQYF

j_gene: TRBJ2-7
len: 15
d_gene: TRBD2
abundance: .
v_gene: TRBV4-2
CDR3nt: TGTGCCAGCAGCCAGGACGGACTGGGGGGGTACGAGCAGTACTTC
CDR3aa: CASSQDGLGGYEQYF

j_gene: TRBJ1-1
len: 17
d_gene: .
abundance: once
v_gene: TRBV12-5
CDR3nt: TGTGCTAGTGGTTTGCCCCCCCCTGGCAGGGTGAACACTGAAGCTTTCTTT
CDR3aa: CASGLPPPGRVNTEAFF

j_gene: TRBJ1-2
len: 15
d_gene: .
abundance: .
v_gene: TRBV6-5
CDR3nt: TGTGCCAGCAGTCGGAGTCAGGGACATACGAATGGCTACACCTTC
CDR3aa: CASSRSQGHTNGYTF

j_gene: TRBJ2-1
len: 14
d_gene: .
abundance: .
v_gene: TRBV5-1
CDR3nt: TGCGCCAGCAGCTTTACTAGGAGCTACAATGAGCAGTTCTTC
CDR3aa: CASSFTRSYNEQFF

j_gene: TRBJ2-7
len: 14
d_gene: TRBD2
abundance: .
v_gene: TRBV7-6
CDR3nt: TGTGCCAGCAGCCCAAACATCTGGGGGGGGTGGCTACGGTTC
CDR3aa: CASSPNIWGGWLRF

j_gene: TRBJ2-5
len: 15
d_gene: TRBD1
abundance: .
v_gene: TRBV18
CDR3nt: TGTGCCAGCTCACTTACCGGGACAGGGGGAGAGACCCAGTACTTC
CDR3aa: CASSLTGTGGETQYF

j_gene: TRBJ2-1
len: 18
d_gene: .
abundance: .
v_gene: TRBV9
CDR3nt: TGTGCCAGCAGCGAGCCCCCTTTTAGAGGCACATATTATAGTGAGCAGTTCTTC
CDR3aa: CASSEPPFRGTYYSEQFF

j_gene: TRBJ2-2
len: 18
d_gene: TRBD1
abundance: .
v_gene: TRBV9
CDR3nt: TGTGCCAGCAGCGCAGGGACAGGAACGTTCGCGAACACCGGGGAGCTGTTTTTT
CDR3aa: CASSAGTGTFANTGELFF

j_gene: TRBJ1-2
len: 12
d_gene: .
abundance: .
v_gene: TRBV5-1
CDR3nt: TGCGCCAGCAGCCCCGACAGCTATGGCTACACCTTC
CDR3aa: CASSPDSYGYTF

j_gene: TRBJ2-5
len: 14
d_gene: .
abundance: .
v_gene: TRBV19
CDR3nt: TGTGCCAGTAGTAGTGTAGAGCCCCAAGAGACCCAGTACTTC
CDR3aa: CASSSVEPQETQYF

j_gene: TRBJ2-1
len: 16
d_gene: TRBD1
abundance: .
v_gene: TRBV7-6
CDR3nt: TGTGCCAGCAGCGACTCCCGGGACAGCCACTACAATGAGCAGTTCTTC
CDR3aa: CASSDSRDSHYNEQFF

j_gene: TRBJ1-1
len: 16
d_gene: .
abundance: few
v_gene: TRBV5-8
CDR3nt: TGTGCCAGCCGACCGTGGGGGATGGGGGGAGAGGGTGAAGCTTTCTTT
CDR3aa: CASRPWGMGGEGEAFF

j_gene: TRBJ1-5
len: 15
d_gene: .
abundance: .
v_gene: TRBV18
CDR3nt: TGTGCCAGCTCACCGGGGGCAGGTAGCAATCAGCCCCAGCATTTT
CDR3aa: CASSPGAGSNQPQHF

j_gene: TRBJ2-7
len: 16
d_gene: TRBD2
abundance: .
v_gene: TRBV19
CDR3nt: TGTGCCAGTAGTATACCAAGGACTAGCGGGATAGGGGAGCAGTACTTC
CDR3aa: CASSIPRTSGIGEQYF

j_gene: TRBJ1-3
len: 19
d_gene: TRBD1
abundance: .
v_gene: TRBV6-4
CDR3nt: TGTGCCAGCAGTGACTCGGACAGGGGCCCATACCTCTCTGGAAACACCATATATTTT
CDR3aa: CASSDSDRGPYLSGNTIYF

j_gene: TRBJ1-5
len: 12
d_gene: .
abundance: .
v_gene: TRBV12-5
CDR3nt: TGTGCTAGTGCCTTTCCCAATCAGCCCCAGCATTTT
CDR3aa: CASAFPNQPQHF

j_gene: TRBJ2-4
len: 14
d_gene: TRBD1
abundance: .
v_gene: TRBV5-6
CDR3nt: TGTGCCAGCAGCCGACTCAGGGGGAAAAACATTCAGTACTTC
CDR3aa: CASSRLRGKNIQYF

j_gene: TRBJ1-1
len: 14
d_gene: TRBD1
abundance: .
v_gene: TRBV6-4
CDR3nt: TGTGCCAGCAGTGAGACAGGGGAAAGATCTGAAGCTTTCTTT
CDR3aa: CASSETGERSEAFF